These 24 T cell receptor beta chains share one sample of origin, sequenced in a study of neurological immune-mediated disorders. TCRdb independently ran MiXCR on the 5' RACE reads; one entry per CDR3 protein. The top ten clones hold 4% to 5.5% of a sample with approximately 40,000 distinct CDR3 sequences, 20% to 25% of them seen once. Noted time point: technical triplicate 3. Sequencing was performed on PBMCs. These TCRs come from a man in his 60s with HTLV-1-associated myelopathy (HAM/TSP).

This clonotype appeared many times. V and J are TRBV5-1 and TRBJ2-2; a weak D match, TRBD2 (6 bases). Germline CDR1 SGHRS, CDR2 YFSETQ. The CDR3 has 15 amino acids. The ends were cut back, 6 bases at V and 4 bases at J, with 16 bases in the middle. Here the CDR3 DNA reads TGCGCCAGCACCGTGGCTAGCGTTCCCACCGGGGAGCTGTTTTTT. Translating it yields CASTVASVPTGELFF.

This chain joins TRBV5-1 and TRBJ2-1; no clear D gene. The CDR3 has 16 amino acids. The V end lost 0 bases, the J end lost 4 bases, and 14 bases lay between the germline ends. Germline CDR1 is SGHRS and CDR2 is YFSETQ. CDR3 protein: CASSLDPSQGYNEQFF. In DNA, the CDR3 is TGCGCCAGCAGCTTGGACCCCTCCCAAGGGTACAATGAGCAGTTCTTC.

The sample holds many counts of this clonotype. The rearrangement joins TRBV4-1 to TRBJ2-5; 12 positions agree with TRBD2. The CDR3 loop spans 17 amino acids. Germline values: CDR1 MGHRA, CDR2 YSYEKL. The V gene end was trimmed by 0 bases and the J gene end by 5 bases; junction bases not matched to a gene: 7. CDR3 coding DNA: TGCGCCAGCAGCCAAGATGGCCTAGCGGGAGGGCGGGAGACCCAGTACTTC. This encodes CASSQDGLAGGRETQYF.

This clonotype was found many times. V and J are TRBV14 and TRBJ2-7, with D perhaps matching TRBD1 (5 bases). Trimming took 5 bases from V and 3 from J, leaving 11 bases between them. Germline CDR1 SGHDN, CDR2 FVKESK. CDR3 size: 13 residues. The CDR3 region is CASSYGQLYEQYF. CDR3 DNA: TGTGCCAGCAGCTATGGACAACTCTACGAGCAGTACTTC.

The CDR3 bases are TGCGCCAGCAGTGAGAAAGGGTCCTACAATGAGCAGTTCTTC. Encoded protein: CASSEKGSYNEQFF. The J gene is TRBJ2-1, the V gene TRBV10-1; the D is unclear. The V end was cut by 2 bases, the J end by 1 base, with 6 bases between. Germline V gene data show CDR1 as WNHNN and CDR2 as SYGVQD (reference sequence). The CDR3 contains 14 residues.

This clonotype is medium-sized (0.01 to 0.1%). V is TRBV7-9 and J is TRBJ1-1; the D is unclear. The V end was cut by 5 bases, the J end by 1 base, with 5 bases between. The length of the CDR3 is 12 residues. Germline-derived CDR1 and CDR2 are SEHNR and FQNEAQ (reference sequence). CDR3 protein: CASSRQNTEAFF. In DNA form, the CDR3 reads TGTGCCAGCAGCCGACAGAACACTGAAGCTTTCTTT.

This chain's CDR3 is CASSDRGSSTDTQYF. The DNA for the CDR3 is TGTGCCAGTAGTGACAGGGGGTCTAGCACAGATACGCAGTATTTT. This sequence joins TRBV19 and TRBJ2-3; 9 bases align to TRBD1. The germline V gene encodes CDR1 LNHDA and CDR2 SQIVND (reference sequence). Trimming at V came to 5 bases and at J to 0 bases, leaving 3 bases not matched to a gene. CDR3 length: 15 amino acids.

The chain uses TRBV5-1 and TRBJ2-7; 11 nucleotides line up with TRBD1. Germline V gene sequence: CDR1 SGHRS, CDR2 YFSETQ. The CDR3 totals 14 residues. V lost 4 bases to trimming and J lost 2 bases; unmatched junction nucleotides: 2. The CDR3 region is CASSPDRGPYEQYF. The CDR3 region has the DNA TGCGCCAGCAGCCCGGACAGGGGGCCCTACGAGCAGTACTTC.

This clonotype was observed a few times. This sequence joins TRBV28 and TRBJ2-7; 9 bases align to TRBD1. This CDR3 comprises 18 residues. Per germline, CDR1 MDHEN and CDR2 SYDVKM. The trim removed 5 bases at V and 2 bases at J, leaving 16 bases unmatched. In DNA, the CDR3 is TGTGCCAGCAGTAATGCGGGACAGGGCTTGATTAGGCCCTACGAGCAGTACTTC. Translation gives CASSNAGQGLIRPYEQYF. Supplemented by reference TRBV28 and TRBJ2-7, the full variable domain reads DVKVTQSSRYLVKRTGEKVFLECVQDMDHENMFWYRQDPGLGLRLIYFSYDVKMKEKGDIPEGYSVSREKKERFSLILESASTNQTSMYLCASSNAGQGLIRPYEQYFGPGTRLTVT.

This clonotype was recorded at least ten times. In DNA, the CDR3 is TGTGCCAGCAGCCAAGACGGCGGGAGAGGCACAGATACGCAGTATTTT. Its translation is CASSQDGGRGTDTQYF. The chain joins TRBV14 to TRBJ2-3, with 7 bases that match TRBD2. The germline V gene encodes CDR1 SGHDN and CDR2 FVKESK. The CDR3 has 16 residues. V was clipped by 0 bases and J by 1 base; unmatched bases: 4.

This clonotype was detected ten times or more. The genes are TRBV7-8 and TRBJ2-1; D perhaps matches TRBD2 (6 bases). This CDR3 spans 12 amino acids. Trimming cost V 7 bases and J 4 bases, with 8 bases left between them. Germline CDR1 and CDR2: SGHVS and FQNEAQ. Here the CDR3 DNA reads TGTGCCAGCATCGGGACTTACAATGAGCAGTTCTTC. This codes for CASIGTYNEQFF.

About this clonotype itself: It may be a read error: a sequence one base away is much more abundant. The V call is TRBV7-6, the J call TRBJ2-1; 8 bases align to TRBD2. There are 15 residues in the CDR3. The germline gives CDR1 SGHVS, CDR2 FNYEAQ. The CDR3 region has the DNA TGTGCCAGCAGCTTAGGGCGGACTAGCATTCCTGAGAAGTTCTTC. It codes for CASSLGRTSIPEKFF.

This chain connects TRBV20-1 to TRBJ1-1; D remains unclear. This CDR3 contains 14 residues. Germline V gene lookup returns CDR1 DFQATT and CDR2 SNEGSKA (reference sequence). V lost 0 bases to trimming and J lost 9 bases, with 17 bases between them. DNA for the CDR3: TGCAGTGCTAGAGATCGGGCCTTACCAACCCAAGCTTTCTTT. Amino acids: CSARDRALPTQAFF.

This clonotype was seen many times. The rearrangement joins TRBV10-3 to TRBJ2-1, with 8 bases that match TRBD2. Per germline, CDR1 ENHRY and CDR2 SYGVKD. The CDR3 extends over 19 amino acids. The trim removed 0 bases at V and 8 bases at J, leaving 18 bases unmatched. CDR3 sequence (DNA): TGTGCCATCAGTGAGTCGGGGCGGGAGGCCCTCGTTTTGGACGATGAGCAGTTCTTC. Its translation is CAISESGREALVLDDEQFF.

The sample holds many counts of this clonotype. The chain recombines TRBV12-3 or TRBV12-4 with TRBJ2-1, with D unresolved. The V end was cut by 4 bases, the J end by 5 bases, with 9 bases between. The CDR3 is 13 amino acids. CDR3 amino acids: CASSSLVNNEQFF. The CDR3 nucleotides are TGTGCCAGCAGTTCCCTAGTAAACAATGAGCAGTTCTTC.

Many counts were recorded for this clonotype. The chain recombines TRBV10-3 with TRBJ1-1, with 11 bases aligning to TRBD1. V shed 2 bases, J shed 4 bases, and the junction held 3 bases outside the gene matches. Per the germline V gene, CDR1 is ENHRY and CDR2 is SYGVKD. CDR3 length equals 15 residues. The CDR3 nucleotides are TGTGCCATCAGTGAGCGGACAGGGGGCTCCACTGAAGCTTTCTTT. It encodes CAISERTGGSTEAFF.

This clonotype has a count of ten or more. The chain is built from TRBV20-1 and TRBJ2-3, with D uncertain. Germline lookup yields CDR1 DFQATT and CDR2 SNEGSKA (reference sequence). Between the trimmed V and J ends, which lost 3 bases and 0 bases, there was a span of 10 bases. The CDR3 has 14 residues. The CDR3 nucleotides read TGCAGTGCTAGCGTTTCGCACAGCACAGATACGCAGTATTTT. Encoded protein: CSASVSHSTDTQYF.

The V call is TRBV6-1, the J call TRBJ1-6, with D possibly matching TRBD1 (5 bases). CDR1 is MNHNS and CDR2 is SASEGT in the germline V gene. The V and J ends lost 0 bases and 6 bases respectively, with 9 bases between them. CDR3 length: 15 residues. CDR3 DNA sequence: TGTGCCAGCAGTGAAGCGCTGACAGTTAATTCACCCCTCCACTTT. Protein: CASSEALTVNSPLHF.

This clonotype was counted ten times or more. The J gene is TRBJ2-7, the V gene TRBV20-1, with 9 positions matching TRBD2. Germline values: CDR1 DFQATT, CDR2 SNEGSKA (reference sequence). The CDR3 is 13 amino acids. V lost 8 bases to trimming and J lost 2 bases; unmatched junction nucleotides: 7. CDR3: CSTTGLAPYEQYF. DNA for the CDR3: TGCAGTACAACGGGACTAGCCCCCTACGAGCAGTACTTC.

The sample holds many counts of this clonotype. The CDR3 region has the DNA TGTGCCAGCAGCCTGGAAGCACAGGGCCCTGGAAACACCATATATTTT. Translated, it gives CASSLEAQGPGNTIYF. The chain joins TRBV5-5 to TRBJ1-3; D perhaps matches TRBD1 (6 bases). The CDR3 covers 16 residues. Trimming pared 4 bases from V and 2 bases from J, leaving 16 bases between. Germline loops: CDR1 SGHKS, CDR2 YYEKEE (reference sequence).

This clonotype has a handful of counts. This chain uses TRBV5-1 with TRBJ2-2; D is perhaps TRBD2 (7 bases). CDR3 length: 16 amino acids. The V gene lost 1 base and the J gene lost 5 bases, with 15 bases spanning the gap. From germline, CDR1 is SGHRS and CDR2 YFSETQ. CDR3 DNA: TGCGCCAGCAGCTTGTTTGCGGGGGCCTCGACCGGGGAGCTGTTTTTT. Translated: CASSLFAGASTGELFF.

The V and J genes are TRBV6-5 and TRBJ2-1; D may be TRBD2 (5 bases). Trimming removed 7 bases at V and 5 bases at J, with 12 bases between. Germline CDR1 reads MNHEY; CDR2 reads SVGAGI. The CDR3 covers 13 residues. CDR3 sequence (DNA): TGTGCCAGCACCTTCGGGGTGAACAATGAGCAGTTCTTC. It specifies CASTFGVNNEQFF.

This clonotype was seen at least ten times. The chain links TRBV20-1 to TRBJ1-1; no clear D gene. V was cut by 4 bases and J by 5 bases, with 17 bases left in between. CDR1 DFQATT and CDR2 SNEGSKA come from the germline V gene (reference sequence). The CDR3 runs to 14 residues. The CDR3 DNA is TGCAGTGCTAAGGTCCAGGCGGGATGGACTGAAGCTTTCTTT. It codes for CSAKVQAGWTEAFF.

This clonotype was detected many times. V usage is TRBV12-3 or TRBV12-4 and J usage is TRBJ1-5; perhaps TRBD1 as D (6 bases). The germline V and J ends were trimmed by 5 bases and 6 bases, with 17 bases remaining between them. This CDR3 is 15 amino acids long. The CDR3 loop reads CASSLDSAGSQPQHF. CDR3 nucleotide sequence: TGTGCCAGCAGTCTGGACAGCGCCGGGAGTCAGCCCCAGCATTTT.